Shown below are 29 T cell receptor beta chains from a single sample sequenced in a study of T cell repertoires in cytomegalovirus infection. These receptors' targets are unknown. TCRdb fed the reads into MiXCR, producing one record per CDR3 protein. The repertoire consists of 90,000 to 130,000 distinct CDR3 sequences, with 10% occurring once and the leading ten covering approximately 31%. The sequenced sample consisted of PBMCs, sequenced either directly or after in vitro stimulation (not recorded which). Receptors originate from a human donor in good health (CMV status not recorded). Some clones in this sample may be carry-over from other donors' samples.

This chain links TRBV20-1 with TRBJ2-5; D unclear. CDR3 length: 11 residues. Germline CDR1 is DFQATT and CDR2 is SNEGSKA (reference sequence). The germline V and J ends were trimmed by 2 bases and 5 bases, with 6 bases remaining between them. The CDR3 DNA reads TGCAGTGCTAGATCTCGGGAGACCCAGTACTTC. The encoded protein is CSARSRETQYF.

This clonotype was detected only a few times. The genes are TRBV19 and TRBJ2-2, with D hard to call. The CDR3 consists of 15 residues. V lost 3 bases to trimming and J lost 6 bases, with 14 bases between them. Germline V CDR1 and CDR2: LNHDA, SQIVND (reference sequence). In DNA form, the CDR3 reads TGTGCCAGTAGTATTACCGGGTTTAGGGCCGGGGAGCTGTTTTTT. It specifies CASSITGFRAGELFF.

This rearrangement joins TRBV9 to TRBJ2-1, with 10 bases matching TRBD1. This CDR3 spans 15 amino acids. V lost 3 bases and J lost 0; bases outside the gene matches: 0. Germline values: CDR1 SGDLS, CDR2 YYNGEE. The CDR3 spells CASSGTGGSYNEQFF. Written as DNA, the CDR3 is TGTGCCAGCAGCGGGACAGGGGGCTCCTACAATGAGCAGTTCTTC.

The CDR3: CASSRHRRTGGETEAFF. The CDR3 coding sequence is TGTGCCAGTAGTCGACACCGCCGGACAGGGGGGGAAACTGAAGCTTTCTTT. J is TRBJ1-1 and V is TRBV19; 10 positions match TRBD1. V shed 5 bases and J 5 bases; nucleotides not matched to a gene: 14. Per germline, CDR1 LNHDA and CDR2 SQIVND (reference sequence). The length of the CDR3 is 17 residues.

The sample holds many counts of this clonotype. The chain has TRBV7-2 and TRBJ1-2; D not certain. Per germline, CDR1 SGHTA and CDR2 FQGNSA. This CDR3 is 12 amino acids long. V shed 3 bases and J shed 7 bases, with 9 bases lying between them. CDR3 nucleotide sequence: TGTGCCAGCAGCTTTACGGAGAGTGGCTACACCTTC. Its translation is CASSFTESGYTF.

The chain couples TRBV28 to TRBJ1-2, with a tentative D call TRBD1 (5 bases). Germline CDR1 is MDHEN and CDR2 is SYDVKM. Deletions cut 8 bases from V and 2 bases from J, with 12 bases between. This CDR3 region has 13 residues. In nucleotides, the CDR3 is TGTGCCAGCCTCGGGGGGGAGAACTATGGCTACACCTTC. This gives the protein CASLGGENYGYTF.

Only a few counts were recorded for this clonotype. The chain has TRBV15 and TRBJ2-3, with 13 nucleotides matching TRBD2. CDR1 and CDR2 from the germline V gene are LNHNV and YYDKDF (reference sequence). V shed 1 base and J 3 bases; nucleotides not matched to a gene: 1. The CDR3 runs to 16 residues. As DNA, the CDR3 is TGTGCCACCAGCAGAGGGACTAGCGGGAGAACAGATACGCAGTATTTT. This encodes CATSRGTSGRTDTQYF. Filled out from reference TRBV15 and TRBJ2-3, the complete variable domain reads DAMVIQNPRYQVTQFGKPVTLSCSQTLNHNVMYWYQQKSSQAPKLLFHYYDKDFNNEADTPDNFQSRRPNTSFCFLDIRSPGLGDTAMYLCATSRGTSGRTDTQYFGPGTRLTVL.

This clonotype was found a few times. The V gene is TRBV7-4, the J gene TRBJ1-2; D is undetermined. V was shortened by 1 base and J by 8 bases, with 14 bases between the two germline ends. The CDR3 is made up of 14 amino acids. Germline CDR1 and CDR2: SGHVT and SQSDAQ. CDR3 sequence: CASSLENSYGGYTF. The DNA of the CDR3 is TGTGCCAGCAGCTTAGAGAACAGCTATGGGGGCTACACCTTC.

In this sample, this clonotype turned up a few times. V gene TRBV19 combines with J gene TRBJ1-5; D is ambiguous. Trimming pared 1 base from V and 0 bases from J, leaving 10 bases between. CDR1 LNHDA and CDR2 SQIVND come from the germline V gene (reference sequence). The CDR3 contains 16 residues. CDR3 protein: CASSIVGSYSNQPQHF. The CDR3 nucleotides read TGTGCCAGTAGTATAGTCGGCAGCTATAGCAATCAGCCCCAGCATTTT.

This clonotype is a singleton in its sample. The J gene is TRBJ2-7, the V gene TRBV28; D remains unclear. The CDR3 has 15 amino acids. V was clipped by 2 bases and J by 4 bases, with 15 bases between them. Germline loops: CDR1 MDHEN, CDR2 SYDVKM. CDR3 amino acids: CASSLRNGYNYEQYF. Written as DNA, the CDR3 is TGTGCCAGCAGTTTACGAAACGGGTACAATTACGAGCAGTACTTC.

This clonotype was detected ten times or more. The V gene is TRBV29-1, the J gene TRBJ2-1; D is unclear. Germline values: CDR1 SQVTM, CDR2 ANQGSEA. Trimming pared 3 bases from V and 4 bases from J, leaving 19 bases between. This CDR3 is 16 amino acids long. CDR3 DNA: TGCAGCGTTGAGGGAATGACACGGAAAGAATACAATGAGCAGTTCTTC. This sequence encodes CSVEGMTRKEYNEQFF.

In this sample, this clonotype turned up a few times. The gene calls are TRBV20-1 and TRBJ2-1; TRBD2 matches 10 bases. CDR1 DFQATT and CDR2 SNEGSKA come from the germline V gene (reference sequence). The CDR3 runs 15 residues. The trim removed 1 base at V and 10 bases at J, leaving 10 bases unmatched. CDR3 region: CSARGTSGSTGEQFF. CDR3 nucleotide sequence: TGCAGTGCTAGAGGGACTAGCGGTTCTACGGGGGAGCAGTTCTTC.

In its sample, this clonotype was seen many times. This chain joins TRBV7-2 and TRBJ2-1, with TRBD2 matching over 9 bases. This CDR3 is 15 amino acids long. V lost 1 base to trimming and J lost 8 bases; unmatched junction nucleotides: 6. Per the germline V gene, CDR1 is SGHTA and CDR2 is FQGNSA. This chain's CDR3 is CASSLGLAGLDEQFF. The CDR3 DNA reads as TGTGCCAGCAGCTTAGGTCTAGCGGGATTGGATGAGCAGTTCTTC.

This clonotype was picked up many times. The J gene is TRBJ2-1, the V gene TRBV7-6; 7 bases align to TRBD2. V shed 4 bases, J shed 5 bases, and the junction held 11 bases outside the gene matches. The CDR3 runs 16 residues. The germline CDR1 and CDR2 sequences are SGHVS and FNYEAQ. In DNA form, the CDR3 reads TGTGCCAGCAGCTCCCTAGGCGGGAGTTTTCACAATGAGCAGTTCTTC. Encoded protein: CASSSLGGSFHNEQFF. Drawing the rest from reference TRBV7-6 and TRBJ2-1, the complete variable domain is GAGVSQSPRYKVTKRGQDVALRCDPISGHVSLYWYRQALGQGPEFLTYFNYEAQQDKSGLPNDRFSAERPEGSISTLTIQRTEQRDSAMYRCASSSLGGSFHNEQFFGPGTRLTVL.

The chain joins TRBV20-1 to TRBJ2-1; maybe TRBD2 (6 bases). Germline CDR1 DFQATT, CDR2 SNEGSKA (reference sequence). The CDR3 is 15 residues long. The V and J ends lost 5 bases and 6 bases respectively, with 20 bases between them. CDR3 sequence: CSADRLTRGGNEQFF. The CDR3 bases are TGCAGTGCTGATAGACTGACGAGGGGAGGCAATGAGCAGTTCTTC.

The chain employs TRBV7-2 and TRBJ2-5; 11 nucleotides match TRBD1. The CDR3 is 15 amino acids. Per the germline V gene, CDR1 is SGHTA and CDR2 is FQGNSA. V trimming: 4 bases; J trimming: 3 bases; junction bases outside the gene matches: 4. In nucleotides, the CDR3 is TGTGCCAGCAGCTCGGACAGGGGGCGAGAAGAGACCCAGTACTTC. This codes for CASSSDRGREETQYF.

This clonotype has a count of ten or more. The chain uses TRBV7-2 and TRBJ2-3, with 7 bases identical to TRBD2. Germline-derived CDR1 and CDR2 are SGHTA and FQGNSA. V shed 4 bases, J shed 1 base, and the junction held 5 bases outside the gene matches. This CDR3 spans 15 amino acids. The DNA for the CDR3 is TGTGCCAGCAGCTCGGGGGGAGCAGGCACAGATACGCAGTATTTT. Encoded protein: CASSSGGAGTDTQYF.

This clonotype has only one observation. V is TRBV6-2 or TRBV6-3 and J is TRBJ2-1, with D uncertain. V was cut by 7 bases and J by 6 bases, with 13 bases left in between. The germline CDR1 and CDR2 sequences are MNHEY and SVGEGT. The CDR3 loop spans 13 amino acids. CDR3 sequence reads: CASTETGINEQFF. CDR3 in DNA: TGTGCCAGCACCGAGACCGGTATCAATGAGCAGTTCTTC.

This clonotype was counted at least ten times. The chain links TRBV7-4 to TRBJ1-1, with a possible D match to TRBD1 (5 bases). The CDR3 sequence is 15 residues long. Trimming took off 3 bases at V and 6 bases at J, with 17 bases between the two ends. Germline V CDR1 and CDR2: SGHVT, SQSDAQ. CDR3 nucleotide sequence: TGTGCCAGCAGCTTGTGGGACTCCCCTGGTGCTGAAGCTTTCTTT. It encodes CASSLWDSPGAEAFF. Based on the CDR3 plus reference TRBV7-4 and TRBJ1-1, the full variable domain is GAGVSQSPRYKVAKRGRDVALRCDSISGHVTLYWYRQTLGQGSEVLTYSQSDAQRDKSGRPSGRFSAERPERSVSTLKIQRTEQGDSAVYLCASSLWDSPGAEAFFGQGTRLTVV.

This clonotype appeared many times. This CDR3 reads CASSSVGSGRNIQYF. The CDR3 nucleotides read TGTGCCAGCAGTTCGGTCGGGAGCGGTAGAAACATTCAGTACTTC. The genes are TRBV12-3 or TRBV12-4 and TRBJ2-4; tentatively, D is TRBD2 (6 bases). The CDR3 spans 15 residues. V lost 4 bases to trimming and J lost 6 bases, with 16 bases between them.

The gene calls are TRBV7-8 and TRBJ1-2; D gene ambiguous. The germline V gene encodes CDR1 SGHVS and CDR2 FQNEAQ. Trimming pared 0 bases from V and 1 base from J, leaving 6 bases between. The CDR3 has 14 residues. CDR3 region: CASSLAGSNYGYTF. CDR3 in DNA: TGTGCCAGCAGCTTAGCGGGCAGTAACTATGGCTACACCTTC. The whole variable domain, filled in from reference TRBV7-8 and TRBJ1-2, reads GAGVSQSPRYKVAKRGQDVALRCDPISGHVSLFWYQQALGQGPEFLTYFQNEAQLDKSGLPSDRFFAERPEGSVSTLKIQRTQQEDSAVYLCASSLAGSNYGYTFGSGTRLTVV.

In its sample, this clonotype was seen many times. V and J are TRBV7-2 and TRBJ2-1; 10 positions match TRBD2. The CDR3 is made up of 15 amino acids. Germline loops: CDR1 SGHTA, CDR2 FQGNSA. Unmatched junction bases numbered 5, after V lost 2 bases and J lost 7 bases. CDR3 DNA: TGTGCCAGCAGCTTACTGAGCGGGAGGGGGAATGAGCAGTTCTTC. This sequence encodes CASSLLSGRGNEQFF.

This clonotype was counted many times. The gene calls are TRBV2 and TRBJ2-4; D gene uncertain. Between the trimmed V and J ends, which lost 6 bases and 6 bases, there was a span of 18 bases. The length of the CDR3 is 15 residues. Germline CDR1 SNHLY, CDR2 FYNNEI. CDR3 residues: CASRAESAGRNIQYF. The CDR3 DNA is TGTGCCAGCAGGGCCGAATCCGCTGGCCGAAACATTCAGTACTTC.

This chain connects TRBV2 to TRBJ2-1; the match to TRBD2 covers 11 bases. Germline trimming cut 5 bases from V and 1 base from J; bases unmatched to any gene: 1. CDR1 SNHLY and CDR2 FYNNEI come from the germline V gene. This CDR3 has 15 residues. For the CDR3, the DNA is TGTGCCAGCAGTTCTAGCGGGGGGTCCTACAATGAGCAGTTCTTC. As protein: CASSSSGGSYNEQFF.

V usage is TRBV9 and J usage is TRBJ2-6, with D hard to call. This CDR3 contains 15 residues. Germline-derived CDR1 and CDR2 are SGDLS and YYNGEE. V lost 0 bases, J lost 0 bases, and 4 bases lay in between. CDR3 nucleotide sequence: TGTGCCAGCAGCGTAGTGGGCTCTGGGGCCAACGTCCTGACTTTC. Encoded protein: CASSVVGSGANVLTF.

This clonotype was counted at least ten times. The chain has TRBV12-3 or TRBV12-4 and TRBJ1-4; D is possibly TRBD1 (5 bases). This CDR3 spans 15 amino acids. Trimming pared 3 bases from V and 7 bases from J, leaving 15 bases between. The CDR3 reads CASSFSDSVLEKLFF. CDR3 DNA sequence: TGTGCCAGCAGTTTCAGTGACAGCGTCCTTGAAAAACTGTTTTTT.

The chain uses TRBV4-1 and TRBJ1-5, with D possibly TRBD1 on 5 matching bases. CDR1 is MGHRA, CDR2 YSYEKL, per germline. V was pared by 3 bases and J by 4 bases, with 13 bases between. The CDR3 is 15 residues long. The CDR3 loop is CASSQGPTGNQPQHF. CDR3 bases: TGCGCCAGCAGCCAGGGGCCCACAGGTAATCAGCCCCAGCATTTT.

This clonotype was detected only a few times. This sequence joins TRBV2 and TRBJ2-1; 9 positions match TRBD2. Germline V gene sequence: CDR1 SNHLY, CDR2 FYNNEI. CDR3 length: 17 amino acids. The V gene end was trimmed by 8 bases and the J gene end by 2 bases; junction bases not matched to a gene: 13. The CDR3 coding sequence is TGTGCCAGCCAGCCCCAAAGGACTAGCGCGGCCTACAATGAGCAGTTCTTC. Translated: CASQPQRTSAAYNEQFF.

This clonotype was seen a few times. The chain couples TRBV7-9 to TRBJ2-2; D may be TRBD2 (5 bases). CDR3 length: 17 residues. V lost 7 bases to trimming and J lost 1 base, with 19 bases between them. CDR1 is SEHNR and CDR2 is FQNEAQ in the germline V gene (reference sequence). The CDR3 reads CASKASPNGRNTGELFF. CDR3 nucleotide sequence: TGTGCCAGCAAGGCTAGCCCTAACGGAAGGAACACCGGGGAGCTGTTTTTT.